This T cell receptor beta chain was profiled in a study of blood T cell repertoires in COVID-19. As for the study in general: Acute and convalescent COVID-19 specimens originated in the United States, Italy and Spain.

Germline trimming cut 1 base from V and 4 bases from J; bases unmatched to any gene: 4. This CDR3 contains 15 residues. The germline CDR1 and CDR2 sequences are LGHNA and YSLEER. How the authors handled the data: Nucleated cell number was recorded as an estimate derived from reference gene primer amplification. Some clones are missing from TCRdb's copy, which holds only in-frame ones; the method was immunoSEQ multiplex PCR. The V and J calls and clone size are taken from that table; D and trimming were inferred from the DNA. In the table there are some 670,000 clones, about nine tenths of which are singletons.

The chain links TRBV4-3 to TRBJ2-1; TRBD2 agrees at 7 bases. Sequencing used peripheral blood. The sequence was collected from a woman between 18 and 29 years old with acute or convalescent COVID-19. CDR3 region: CASSQVGGGYNEQFF. The CDR3, as DNA: TGCGCCAGCAGCCAAGTGGGGGGGGGATACAATGAGCAGTTCTTC.